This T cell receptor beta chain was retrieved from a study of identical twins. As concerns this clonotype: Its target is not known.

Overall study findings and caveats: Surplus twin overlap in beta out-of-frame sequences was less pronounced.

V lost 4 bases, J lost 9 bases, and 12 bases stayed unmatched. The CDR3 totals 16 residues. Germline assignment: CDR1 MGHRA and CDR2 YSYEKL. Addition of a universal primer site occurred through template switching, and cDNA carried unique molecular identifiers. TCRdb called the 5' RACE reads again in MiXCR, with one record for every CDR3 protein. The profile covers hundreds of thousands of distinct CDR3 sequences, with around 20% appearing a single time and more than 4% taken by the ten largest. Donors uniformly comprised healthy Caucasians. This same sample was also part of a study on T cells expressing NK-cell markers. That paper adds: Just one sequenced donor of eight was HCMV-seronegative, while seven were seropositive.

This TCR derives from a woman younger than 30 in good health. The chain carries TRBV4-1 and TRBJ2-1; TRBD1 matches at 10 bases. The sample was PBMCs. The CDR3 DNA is TGCGCCAGCAGCCCCGGGGAGGGACAGGGGTTAAGTGAGCAGTTCTTC. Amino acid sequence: CASSPGEGQGLSEQFF.